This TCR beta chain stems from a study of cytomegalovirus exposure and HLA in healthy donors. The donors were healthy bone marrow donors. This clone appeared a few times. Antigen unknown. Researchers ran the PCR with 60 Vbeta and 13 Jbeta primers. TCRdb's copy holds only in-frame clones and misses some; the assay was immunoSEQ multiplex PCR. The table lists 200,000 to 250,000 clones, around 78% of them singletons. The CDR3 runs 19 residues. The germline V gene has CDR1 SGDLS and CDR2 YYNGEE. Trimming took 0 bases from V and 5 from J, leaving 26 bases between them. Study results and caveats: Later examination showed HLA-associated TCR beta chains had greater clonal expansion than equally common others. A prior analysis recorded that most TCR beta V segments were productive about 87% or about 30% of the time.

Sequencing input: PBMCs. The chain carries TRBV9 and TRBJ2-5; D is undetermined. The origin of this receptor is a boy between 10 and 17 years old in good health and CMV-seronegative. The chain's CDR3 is CASSVGSWVRGDVGETQYF. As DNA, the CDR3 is TGTGCCAGCAGCGTAGGATCCTGGGTGCGCGGAGACGTTGGCGAGACCCAGTACTTC.